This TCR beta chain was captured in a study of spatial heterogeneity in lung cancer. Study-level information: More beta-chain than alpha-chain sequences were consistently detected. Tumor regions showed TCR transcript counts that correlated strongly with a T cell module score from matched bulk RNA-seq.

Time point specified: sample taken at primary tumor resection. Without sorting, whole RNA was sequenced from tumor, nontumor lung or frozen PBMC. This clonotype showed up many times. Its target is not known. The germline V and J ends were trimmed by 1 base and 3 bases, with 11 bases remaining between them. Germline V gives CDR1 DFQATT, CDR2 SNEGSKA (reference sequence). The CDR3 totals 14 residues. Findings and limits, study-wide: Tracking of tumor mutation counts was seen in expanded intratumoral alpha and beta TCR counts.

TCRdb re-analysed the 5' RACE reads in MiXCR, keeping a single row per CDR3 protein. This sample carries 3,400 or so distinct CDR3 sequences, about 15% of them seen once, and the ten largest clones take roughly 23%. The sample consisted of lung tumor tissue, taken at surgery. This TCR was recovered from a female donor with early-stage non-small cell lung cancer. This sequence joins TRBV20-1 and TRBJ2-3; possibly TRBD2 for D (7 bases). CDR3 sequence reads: CSARGRGRTDTQYF. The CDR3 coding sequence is TGCAGTGCTAGAGGGCGGGGGCGGACAGATACGCAGTATTTT.